The entry below describes one T cell receptor beta chain. The CDR3 extends over 16 amino acids. Germline assignment: CDR1 SGHTS and CDR2 YDEGEE. V was shortened by 2 bases and J by 10 bases, with 19 bases between the two germline ends. Study processing details: Nucleated cell counts were estimated from reference gene primer amplification. Profiled with immunoSEQ multiplex PCR; TCRdb holds only in-frame clones, not every one. Clone size and the V and J calls come from that table; the DNA yielded D and trimming. The sample shows 250,000 to 300,000 clones, roughly 90% of them seen only once. This sample is part of a study of blood T cell repertoires in COVID-19. The overall study: Samples representing acute and convalescent COVID-19 were sourced from the United States, Italy and Spain. From T cells, B-cell-depleted T cells, or PBMCs came the material, which was cDNA or gDNA.

Cohorts were determined from participant-reported clinical history. The chain is built from TRBV5-8 and TRBJ1-6, with D possibly being TRBD1 (6 bases). The material sequenced was PBMCs or T cells enriched from blood (not recorded which). The receptor comes from a woman aged 35 to 49 with acute COVID-19. CDR3 DNA: TGTGCCAGCAGCTTTGTAGGGGGTATCACCCAATCACCCCTCCACTTT. Amino acids: CASSFVGGITQSPLHF.